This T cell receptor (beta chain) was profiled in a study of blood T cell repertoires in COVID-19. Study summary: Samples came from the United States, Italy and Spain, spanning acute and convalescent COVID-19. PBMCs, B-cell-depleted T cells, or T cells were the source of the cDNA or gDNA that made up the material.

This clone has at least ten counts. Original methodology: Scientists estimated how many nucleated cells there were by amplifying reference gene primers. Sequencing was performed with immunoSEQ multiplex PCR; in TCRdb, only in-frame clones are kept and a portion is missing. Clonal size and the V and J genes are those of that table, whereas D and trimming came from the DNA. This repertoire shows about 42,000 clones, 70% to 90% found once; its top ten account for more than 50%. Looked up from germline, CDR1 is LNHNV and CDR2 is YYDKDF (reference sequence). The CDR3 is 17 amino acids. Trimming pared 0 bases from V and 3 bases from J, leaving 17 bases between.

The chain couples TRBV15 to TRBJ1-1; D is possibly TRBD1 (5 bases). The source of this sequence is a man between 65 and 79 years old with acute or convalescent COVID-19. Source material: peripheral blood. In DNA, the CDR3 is TGTGCCACCAGCAGAGACAGGGAAGGGACTTTGTACACTGAAGCTTTCTTT. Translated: CATSRDREGTLYTEAFF.